This T cell receptor beta chain comes out of a study of OX40 agonist ivuxolimab in advanced cancers. Concerning the study at large: The costimulatory receptor OX40 (CD134) was targeted by ivuxolimab, a fully human IgG2 agonistic monoclonal antibody. Intravenous ivuxolimab was administered to patients every 2 weeks at six dose levels: 0.01, 0.1, 0.3, 1.5, 3 and 10 mg/kg. Of the approximately 50 dose-escalation patients, hepatocellular carcinoma was present in approximately 20, melanoma in around 15, renal cell carcinoma in 9 and head and neck cancer in 9. The dose-escalation cohort was about 83% male with a mean age of about 65 years, ranging from roughly 20 to 80. Patients were allowed to have had prior anti-PD-1, anti-PD-L1 or anti-CTLA-4 therapy, and around 41% of the dose-escalation patients had previously received checkpoint inhibitors. Partial responses occurred in three dose-escalation patients, of whom one had hepatocellular carcinoma and two had cutaneous melanoma. Peripheral TCRbeta sequencing aimed to test whether ivuxolimab altered TCR sequence diversity and caused clonal T-cell expansion. The paper covers the monotherapy dose-escalation part of the phase I ivuxolimab trial, which included N ≈ 52 patients. Findings and caveats that apply to the study as a whole: Antigen specificity was not determined for the clonally expanded peripheral T cells. Low levels of normalized T-cell clonal expansion were also seen in some patients who did not respond. In the 0.1-3.0 mg/kg groups, partial responders were among the patients with the lowest normalized peripheral clonal expansion, particularly in CD8+ T cells. On average, CD8+ T cells showed more expanded clones than CD4+ T cells after ivuxolimab. At doses of 0.1 to 3.0 mg/kg, clonal expansion of both CD4+ and CD8+ T cells in blood was seen between baseline and week 6.

The trial excluded patients who had a history of autoimmune disease or were on systemic immunosuppression. In every dose cohort, peripheral blood was drawn for TCR sequencing at baseline, cycle 4 day 1, and cycle 7 day 1. The samples were drawn from a first-in-human, open-label, multicenter phase I dose-escalation trial of ivuxolimab. Adults with locally advanced or metastatic melanoma, renal cell, hepatocellular, or head and neck squamous cell carcinoma were enrolled in the trial. Before TCR sequencing, CD4+ and CD8+ T cells were separately sorted from peripheral blood. For sequencing of the TCRbeta CDR3 region, genomic DNA was extracted from the sorted cells. The immunoSEQ Assay was used for sequencing of TCRbeta CDR3 regions. TCRdb stores this immuneACCESS table with in-frame sequences only. Part of the clones is absent; in the studies checked, under half of the shortfall reflects unresolved V genes, and no reason is known for the rest. The sample profile shows some 97,000 clones; 90% of them were found once. Roughly 0.16% of the sample lies in the top ten.

About this clone: Its target antigen remains unknown. No quality values exist for individual bases; no much larger clone is one base distant.

The sample in question was CD4+ or CD8+ T cells sorted from blood, obtained in a trial of the OX40 agonist ivuxolimab. The receptor's source is an adult with an advanced solid tumor such as melanoma, head and neck, liver or kidney cancer.

The DNA sequence is TGTGCCAGCAGTTATCCGACTAGCCCCGAGCAGTACTTC. Translated, this gives CASSYPTSPEQYF. Recombination connected TRBV6-5 to TRBJ2-7, with TRBD2 identical over 7 junction bases. Relative to germline, V is missing 3 bases and J is missing 6 bases, with 5 bases of the junction outside any gene match. The germline V gene supplies CDR1 MNHEY and CDR2 SVGAGI. The CDR3, from cysteine to phenylalanine, totals 13 residues. The read is trimmed to its CDR3 DNA, 39 bases read in frame from base 1.